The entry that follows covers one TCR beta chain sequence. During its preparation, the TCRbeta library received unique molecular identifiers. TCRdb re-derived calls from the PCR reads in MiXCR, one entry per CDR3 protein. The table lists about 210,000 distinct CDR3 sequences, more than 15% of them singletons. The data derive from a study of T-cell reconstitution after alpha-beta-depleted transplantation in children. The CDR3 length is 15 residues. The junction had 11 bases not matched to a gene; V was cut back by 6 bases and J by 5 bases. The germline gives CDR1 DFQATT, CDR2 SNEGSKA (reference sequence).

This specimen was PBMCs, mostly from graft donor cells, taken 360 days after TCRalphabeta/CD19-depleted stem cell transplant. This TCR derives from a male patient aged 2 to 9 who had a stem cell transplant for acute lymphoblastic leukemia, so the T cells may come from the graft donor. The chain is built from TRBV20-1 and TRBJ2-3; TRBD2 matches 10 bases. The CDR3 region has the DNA TGCAGTGCGCCTATAGCGGGAGGAGCGAAAGATACGCAGTATTTT. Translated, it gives CSAPIAGGAKDTQYF.